These 15 T cell receptor beta chains share one sample of origin, sequenced in a study of tumor-infiltrating lymphocytes in primary liver carcinoma. Unsorted bulk tissue (roughly 19-31 mg) underwent RNA and DNA co-extraction. The authors made TCR beta cDNA from 400 to 600 ng total RNA with a constant-region primer. A slightly modified ARM-PCR protocol with three nested multiplex PCR rounds produced these TCR beta libraries. The opening two PCR rounds, ten to eleven cycles each, paired TRBV1-TRBV30 forward primers with a C-beta reverse primer. TCRdb re-derived calls from the multiplex PCR reads in MiXCR, one entry per CDR3 protein. The repertoire includes around 88,000 distinct CDR3 sequences, approximately 72% of them detected once, and around 27% sits in the top ten. Sequencing was performed on tumor-adjacent normal liver tissue. Receptors were obtained from a man aged 40-55 years with primary liver carcinoma and hepatitis B virus infection.

On this clonotype: No conserved phenylalanine or tryptophan is present at the end of the CDR3, so a read error is the likely explanation. V usage is TRBV6-6 and J usage is TRBJ2-3, with D uncertain. Looked up from germline, CDR1 is MNHNY and CDR2 is SVGAGI (reference sequence). CDR3 size: 12 residues. The CDR3 nucleotides read TGCGCCAGCAGTTACGCTGGGGATACGCAGTATCTT. This encodes CASSYAGDTQYL.

This clonotype has ten or more counts. CDR3 sequence reads: CASRGGNYGYTF. In nucleotides, the CDR3 is TGTGCCAGCAGGGGGGGGAACTATGGCTACACCTTC. The chain combines TRBV7-8 with TRBJ1-2, with a tentative D call TRBD1 (5 bases). The germline V gene has CDR1 SGHVS and CDR2 FQNEAQ. The V end was cut by 6 bases, the J end by 2 bases, with 7 bases between. The CDR3 length is 12 residues.

The chain has TRBV11-2 and TRBJ1-2; no firm D call. Germline V gene lookup returns CDR1 SGHAT and CDR2 FQNNGV. This CDR3 is built from 16 residues. CDR3 in amino acids: CVSSLGGAGTLYGYTF. The DNA of the CDR3 is TGTGTAAGCAGCTTAGGTGGTGCAGGTACCCTCTATGGCTACACCTTC.

A word on this clonotype: The conserved phenylalanine or tryptophan is not found at the CDR3 terminus, so this likely reflects a read error. The rearrangement links TRBV12-3 or TRBV12-4 to TRBJ2-3; TRBD2 agrees at 9 bases. The CDR3 covers 19 residues. CDR3 DNA sequence: TGTGCCATCAGTCAGGACGGATACTCCAGCGGGAGGTCCCCAGATACGCAGTATTAT. This codes for CAISQDGYSSGRSPDTQYY.

In this sample, this clonotype turned up a few times. The chain combines TRBV30 with TRBJ2-1, with 10 bases fitting TRBD2. The CDR3 extends over 15 amino acids. V shed 2 bases, J shed 4 bases, and the junction held 5 bases outside the gene matches. Germline values: CDR1 GTSNPN, CDR2 SVGIG (reference sequence). CDR3 sequence: CAWSIGTSVYNEQFF. CDR3 in DNA: TGTGCCTGGAGTATCGGGACTAGCGTGTACAATGAGCAGTTCTTC.

This clonotype appeared a single time. The chain joins TRBV6-1 to TRBJ2-7; D gene unclear. Trimming removed 4 bases from V and 5 bases from J, with 18 bases in between. This CDR3 spans 15 amino acids. The germline CDR1 and CDR2 sequences are MNHNS and SASEGT. The CDR3 spells CASSVMAHLGDEQYF. CDR3 DNA: TGTGCCAGCAGTGTAATGGCACACTTGGGTGACGAGCAGTACTTC.

This clonotype has a handful of counts. The CDR3 loop reads CAWAPGQTEAFF. CDR3 DNA: TGTGCCTGGGCCCCGGGGCAAACTGAAGCTTTCTTT. The J gene is TRBJ1-1, the V gene TRBV30; D is perhaps TRBD1 (5 bases). Trimming left V 5 bases short and J 5 bases short, with 12 bases between. Germline V lookup: CDR1 GTSNPN, CDR2 SVGIG (reference sequence). This CDR3 has 12 amino acids.

This clonotype has only a few counts. A read error may explain this, as a much larger clone is one base away. The chain couples TRBV6-1 to TRBJ1-2, with 10 nucleotides matching TRBD1. Germline-derived CDR1 and CDR2 are MNHNS and SASEGT. The V segment lost 2 bases and the J segment 7 bases; nucleotides outside the gene matches: 4. This CDR3 is built from 14 residues. DNA for the CDR3: TGTGCCAGCAGTGAAAGACAGGGGGCTACTGGCTACACCTTC. Protein sequence: CASSERQGATGYTF.

At least ten counts were recorded for this clonotype. This chain uses TRBV4-1 with TRBJ2-2; D is unresolved. V lost 1 base, J lost 6 bases, and 6 bases lay in between. The CDR3 loop spans 13 amino acids. Germline V gene lookup returns CDR1 MGHRA and CDR2 YSYEKL. CDR3 protein: CASSQVPPGELFF. Written as DNA, the CDR3 is TGCGCCAGCAGCCAAGTCCCCCCCGGGGAGCTGTTTTTT.

As for this clonotype: A much larger clonotype is one base distant, so this may be a read error. The chain couples TRBV5-6 to TRBJ2-7, with TRBD1 matching over 11 bases. CDR3 size: 15 residues. Germline CDR1 and CDR2: SGHDT and YYEEEE. CDR3 sequence: CVSSSPGQGAYEQYF. CDR3 nucleotide sequence: TGTGTCAGCAGCTCACCGGGACAGGGGGCCTACGAGCAGTACTTC.

The chain employs TRBV11-2 and TRBJ1-1; TRBD1 might be the D (6 bases). V shed 6 bases and J shed 3 bases, with 11 bases lying between them. The CDR3 loop spans 13 amino acids. Germline V gives CDR1 SGHAT, CDR2 FQNNGV. The CDR3 is CASSMAGDTEAFF. CDR3 nucleotides: TGTGCCAGCAGTATGGCAGGGGACACTGAAGCTTTCTTT.

Note on this clonotype: At one end the junction does not follow the germline gene, possibly because of a read error. CDR3 nucleotide sequence: TGTACCAGCAGCTTAGACCAGGGGATGGGAGCTTTCTTT. It is translated as CTSSLDQGMGAFF. V usage is TRBV11-2 and J usage is TRBJ1-1; a possible D gene is TRBD1 (6 bases). The length of the CDR3 is 13 residues. From germline, CDR1 is SGHAT and CDR2 FQNNGV.

The rearrangement links TRBV29-1 to TRBJ2-3; 7 positions agree with TRBD2. The ends lost 6 bases at V and 10 bases at J; junction bases unmatched: 16. Germline V gene lookup returns CDR1 SQVTM and CDR2 ANQGSEA. The CDR3 covers 14 residues. CDR3 in amino acids: CSVRLGRSTNAQYF. The CDR3 nucleotides are TGCAGCGTCCGACTCGGGAGGTCCACAAATGCGCAGTATTTT.

Only one count was recorded for this clonotype. Its ends do not fully match the called genes, so a read error is possible. The J gene is TRBJ2-1, the V gene TRBV5-1, with 8 bases lining up with TRBD2. Germline V gene sequence: CDR1 SGHRS, CDR2 YFSETQ. The CDR3 is 14 amino acids. CDR3 sequence reads: CACSLAGRVNEQFF. The CDR3 nucleotides are TGCGCCTGCAGTTTAGCGGGAAGGGTCAATGAGCAGTTCTTC.

The sample holds many counts of this clonotype. The chain employs TRBV6-6 and TRBJ2-5; no clear D. Germline V gene lookup returns CDR1 MNHNY and CDR2 SVGAGI (reference sequence). The CDR3 is 12 amino acids. Trimming took off 0 bases at V and 5 bases at J, with 4 bases between the two ends. CDR3 residues: CASSYSEETQYF. The CDR3 nucleotides read TGTGCCAGCAGTTACTCGGAGGAGACCCAGTACTTC.